The next 24 T cell receptor beta chains were all read from a single sample in a study of cytomegalovirus exposure and HLA in healthy donors. Using immunoSEQ multiplex PCR, the repertoire was profiled, and TCRdb retains in-frame clones only, with some absent. The profile shows about 160,000 clones, approximately 89% of them singletons. Sequenced material: PBMCs. The source of these receptors is a man aged 18 to 35 in good health and CMV-seropositive.

The gene calls are TRBV18 and TRBJ2-7, with a weak D call TRBD1 (6 bases). Trimming cost V 2 bases and J 3 bases, with 14 bases left between them. This CDR3 is 15 amino acids long. CDR1 is KGHSH and CDR2 is LQKENI in the germline V gene. The CDR3 DNA reads TGTGCCAGCTCACCAAGGCCAGGGGAAGACTACGAGCAGTACTTC. This encodes CASSPRPGEDYEQYF.

The chain carries TRBV6-1 and TRBJ1-5, with D unclear. The CDR3 has 13 residues. V lost 4 bases, J lost 1 base, and 5 bases lay in between. Germline V gene sequence: CDR1 MNHNS, CDR2 SASEGT. The CDR3 reads CASSAGSNQPQHF. As DNA, the CDR3 is TGTGCCAGCAGTGCGGGGAGCAATCAGCCCCAGCATTTT.

The chain couples TRBV19 to TRBJ1-1; no firm D call. Per the germline V gene, CDR1 is LNHDA and CDR2 is SQIVND (reference sequence). The length of the CDR3 is 12 residues. Trimming cost V 3 bases and J 3 bases, with 5 bases left between them. The CDR3 bases are TGTGCCAGTAGTATTCCCGACACTGAAGCTTTCTTT. Translation gives CASSIPDTEAFF. Using reference TRBV19 and TRBJ1-1 for the parts outside the CDR3, the full variable domain is DGGITQSPKYLFRKEGQNVTLSCEQNLNHDAMYWYRQDPGQGLRLIYYSQIVNDFQKGDIAEGYSVSREKKESFPLTVTSAQKNPTAFYLCASSIPDTEAFFGQGTRLTVV.

This chain links TRBV18 with TRBJ2-1, with D tentatively TRBD2 (6 bases). The CDR3 consists of 14 residues. CDR1 is KGHSH and CDR2 is LQKENI in the germline V gene. The V end was cut by 0 bases, the J end by 9 bases, with 12 bases between. CDR3 coding DNA: TGTGCCAGCTCACCACCGGAGGGGAGTGGTGAGCAGTTCTTC. Translated: CASSPPEGSGEQFF.

The chain combines TRBV11-3 with TRBJ1-2; D gene ambiguous. CDR3 length equals 13 residues. With 1 base removed from V and 4 bases from J, the gap between germline ends came to 7 bases. The germline gives CDR1 SGHNT, CDR2 YENEEA. The CDR3 DNA follows: TGTGCCAGCAGCTTAGGGAGCGCCTATGGCTACACCTTC. It translates to CASSLGSAYGYTF.

The rearrangement links TRBV19 to TRBJ2-5, with TRBD2 matching 11 bases. The germline V gene has CDR1 LNHDA and CDR2 SQIVND (reference sequence). The CDR3 extends over 15 amino acids. V lost 7 bases to trimming and J lost 1 base; unmatched junction nucleotides: 5. CDR3 sequence reads: CASKLAGGIQETQYF. CDR3 DNA: TGTGCCAGTAAGCTAGCGGGAGGTATCCAAGAGACCCAGTACTTC.

This chain connects TRBV5-1 to TRBJ2-1; the match to TRBD2 covers 7 bases. J gave up 8 bases and V 4 bases, and 12 bases lay outside the gene matches. Germline values: CDR1 SGHRS, CDR2 YFSETQ. This CDR3 is built from 15 residues. Here the CDR3 reads CASSEGLPPLDEQFF. The CDR3 coding sequence is TGCGCCAGCAGCGAGGGACTACCCCCCCTGGATGAGCAGTTCTTC.

The chain is built from TRBV9 and TRBJ2-1, with D tentatively TRBD2 (5 bases). Trimming left V 0 bases short and J 4 bases short, with 11 bases between. The length of the CDR3 is 15 residues. From germline, CDR1 is SGDLS and CDR2 YYNGEE. The CDR3 coding sequence is TGTGCCAGCAGCGTAGGCCCTAGCCGATACAATGAGCAGTTCTTC. Its protein product is CASSVGPSRYNEQFF.

J is TRBJ1-3 and V is TRBV5-1, with D perhaps TRBD1 (5 bases). Between the trimmed V and J ends, which lost 0 bases and 7 bases, there was a span of 8 bases. The germline CDR1 and CDR2 sequences are SGHRS and YFSETQ. The CDR3 has 13 amino acids. This CDR3 is CASSLEGMNTIYF. CDR3 nucleotides: TGCGCCAGCAGCTTGGAGGGGATGAACACCATATATTTT.

This clone was observed a handful of times. The J gene is TRBJ2-7, the V gene TRBV10-3; D perhaps matches TRBD2 (5 bases). The germline gives CDR1 ENHRY, CDR2 SYGVKD. There are 14 residues in the CDR3. Deletions cut 6 bases from V and 4 bases from J, with 16 bases between. CDR3 protein: CAISGGSIGYEQYF. The CDR3 bases are TGTGCCATCAGCGGTGGGAGTATCGGGTACGAGCAGTACTTC.

There are a few counts of this clone. The rearrangement joins TRBV10-3 to TRBJ2-7; 7 bases are shared with TRBD2. This CDR3 has 11 amino acids. V dropped 10 bases and J dropped 4; count of bases not matched to a gene: 4. Germline V lookup: CDR1 ENHRY, CDR2 SYGVKD. The CDR3 protein is CASRLAYEQYF. CDR3 sequence (DNA): TGTGCCAGCCGACTAGCTTACGAGCAGTACTTC.

The chain uses TRBV6-5 and TRBJ2-7, with 8 positions matching TRBD2. Germline V gene sequence: CDR1 MNHEY, CDR2 SVGAGI. Trimming took 4 bases from V and 3 from J; bases not matched to a gene: 2. This CDR3 has 13 residues. The CDR3 protein is CASSSAGGYEQYF. The CDR3 DNA reads TGTGCCAGCAGTTCGGCGGGAGGCTACGAGCAGTACTTC.

This clone was observed a handful of times. The V call is TRBV13, the J call TRBJ1-2; 8 positions agree with TRBD1. V lost 5 bases, J lost 9 bases, and 5 bases stayed unmatched. Germline V gene data show CDR1 as PRHDT and CDR2 as FYEKMQ (reference sequence). The CDR3 has 12 amino acids. DNA for the CDR3: TGTGCCAGCAGCAGGACAGGGAGCAGCTACACCTTC. Translating it yields CASSRTGSSYTF.

This clone came up many times. The gene calls are TRBV28 and TRBJ2-7; D perhaps matches TRBD2 (5 bases). This CDR3 contains 13 residues. Germline CDR1 and CDR2: MDHEN and SYDVKM. Between the trimmed V and J ends, which lost 2 bases and 2 bases, there was a span of 7 bases. This CDR3 is CASSLASPYEQYF. CDR3 nucleotide sequence: TGTGCCAGCAGTTTAGCTAGCCCCTACGAGCAGTACTTC.

In this sample, this clone turned up a few times. This sequence joins TRBV6-5 and TRBJ2-7, with no clear D. Per the germline V gene, CDR1 is MNHEY and CDR2 is SVGAGI. CDR3 length: 15 residues. V lost 2 bases to trimming and J lost 4 bases, with 15 bases between them. CDR3 coding DNA: TGTGCCAGCAGTTACCGGGTTCCTACTCATTACGAGCAGTACTTC. Translating gives CASSYRVPTHYEQYF.

The CDR3 DNA is TGTGCCAGTAGGGCCCCAGGACAGGGGGCTGGGGAGACCCAGTACTTC. It translates to CASRAPGQGAGETQYF. The chain uses TRBV19 and TRBJ2-5; 11 positions agree with TRBD1. The V gene's germline CDR1 is LNHDA and CDR2 SQIVND (reference sequence). With V trimmed by 6 bases and J by 5 bases, 11 bases remained unmatched. The CDR3 totals 16 residues.

The chain couples TRBV2 to TRBJ1-5; D is perhaps TRBD1 (5 bases). Germline V gives CDR1 SNHLY, CDR2 FYNNEI. The CDR3 has 14 amino acids. V was trimmed by 8 bases and J by 4 bases, leaving 15 bases between them. CDR3: CASGAGLLNQPQHF. Written as DNA, the CDR3 is TGTGCCAGCGGGGCGGGGCTATTGAATCAGCCCCAGCATTTT.

V and J are TRBV28 and TRBJ2-5, with D maybe TRBD2 (6 bases). Per the germline V gene, CDR1 is MDHEN and CDR2 is SYDVKM. This CDR3 is built from 16 residues. Trimming stripped 4 bases from V and 2 bases from J, with 17 bases between. CDR3: CASSSPSSGGQETQYF. The DNA for the CDR3 is TGTGCCAGCAGTTCCCCCAGTAGCGGAGGACAAGAGACCCAGTACTTC.

This rearrangement joins TRBV5-1 to TRBJ1-1; maybe TRBD1 (6 bases). V was pared by 1 base and J by 1 base, with 11 bases between. This CDR3 has 15 amino acids. The germline V gene encodes CDR1 SGHRS and CDR2 YFSETQ. In DNA, the CDR3 is TGCGCCAGCAGCTTGCCAGGGGATAGGAACACTGAAGCTTTCTTT. Amino acid sequence: CASSLPGDRNTEAFF. Variable domain in full (rest from reference TRBV5-1 and TRBJ1-1): KAGVTQTPRYLIKTRGQQVTLSCSPISGHRSVSWYQQTPGQGLQFLFEYFSETQRNKGNFPGRFSGRQFSNSRSEMNVSTLELGDSALYLCASSLPGDRNTEAFFGQGTRLTVV.

The chain recombines TRBV11-2 with TRBJ1-1; 8 bases map to TRBD1. The CDR3 is made up of 17 amino acids. Germline CDR1 SGHAT, CDR2 FQNNGV. The J segment lost 1 base and the V segment lost 5 bases, leaving 12 bases of the junction unmatched. This CDR3 reads CASSLPIHRGKNTEAFF. CDR3 sequence (DNA): TGTGCCAGCAGCCTTCCAATCCACAGGGGGAAGAACACTGAAGCTTTCTTT.

V usage is TRBV9 and J usage is TRBJ2-2; a possible D gene is TRBD2 (5 bases). The V end lost 0 bases, the J end lost 2 bases, and 11 bases lay between the germline ends. The CDR3 has 16 amino acids. CDR1 is SGDLS, CDR2 YYNGEE, per germline. CDR3 DNA sequence: TGTGCCAGCAGCGTAGTCGGGAACGTCAACACCGGGGAGCTGTTTTTT. Translated, it gives CASSVVGNVNTGELFF.

This chain joins TRBV5-1 and TRBJ2-1; 7 bases align to TRBD1. Unmatched junction bases numbered 4, after V lost 4 bases and J lost 0 bases. Germline-derived CDR1 and CDR2 are SGHRS and YFSETQ. The CDR3 length is 15 residues. CDR3 in DNA: TGCGCCAGCAGCCTAGACAGGGACTCCTACAATGAGCAGTTCTTC. Protein sequence: CASSLDRDSYNEQFF. Combining the CDR3 with reference TRBV5-1 and TRBJ2-1 gives the whole variable domain KAGVTQTPRYLIKTRGQQVTLSCSPISGHRSVSWYQQTPGQGLQFLFEYFSETQRNKGNFPGRFSGRQFSNSRSEMNVSTLELGDSALYLCASSLDRDSYNEQFFGPGTRLTVL.

The genes are TRBV11-3 and TRBJ2-1, with D perhaps TRBD1 (10 bases). The V end was cut by 4 bases, the J end by 8 bases, with 33 bases between. This CDR3 has 20 amino acids. Germline V lookup: CDR1 SGHNT, CDR2 YENEEA. Here the CDR3 reads CASSYTAGQGFSGSWDEQFF. As DNA, the CDR3 is TGTGCCAGCAGCTACACAGCGGGACAGGGGTTTAGCGGGAGTTGGGATGAGCAGTTCTTC.

The gene calls are TRBV25-1 and TRBJ2-7, with TRBD2 matching over 15 bases. Per the germline V gene, CDR1 is MGHDK and CDR2 is SYGVNS. J was trimmed by 0 bases and V by 4 bases; bases with no gene match: 7. This CDR3 comprises 18 residues. In DNA, the CDR3 is TGTGCCAGCAGTGGAGGACTAGCGGGAGGGAGGAGCTCCTACGAGCAGTACTTC. Its translation is CASSGGLAGGRSSYEQYF.